Ten or more counts support the clone carrying this TCR beta chain. Time point: newly diagnosed GD, antithyroid drugs for less than 3 months. Making the TCR library involved RNA that had been extracted from PBMCs. The data are from a study of regulatory T cells in long-lasting Graves disease. Background on the study: Antithyroid drugs had been taken by newly diagnosed Graves' patients for under 3 months.

Arm-PCR of CDR3 regions with iRepertoire HTBI primers generated TCR beta libraries. MiXCR, run by TCRdb on the multiplex PCR reads, gives a single entry per CDR3 protein. This sample carries hundreds of thousands of distinct CDR3 sequences, approximately 16% of them seen once, and the ten largest clones take roughly 7.7%. This same sample was also taken into another study, of T cells in Graves' hyperthyroidism and ophthalmopathy. That investigation notes: Hyperthyroidism had been newly diagnosed in patients aged 18 to 65, and its duration was under 2 months. Also found in blood were most expanded thyroid clonotypes above 0.001.

The specimen comprised peripheral blood mononuclear cells (PBMCs), sampled at new diagnosis, from a patient treated with antithyroid drugs. The receptor was derived from a woman aged 40 to 50 with Graves disease.

This CDR3 is CASSFTAADEQYF. The CDR3 nucleotides are TGTGCCAGCAGTTTCACGGCGGCAGACGAGCAGTACTTC. V and J are TRBV28 and TRBJ2-7; no clear D. CDR1 and CDR2 from the germline V gene are MDHEN and SYDVKM. The CDR3 has 13 residues. V was clipped by 3 bases and J by 5 bases, with 11 bases between them.